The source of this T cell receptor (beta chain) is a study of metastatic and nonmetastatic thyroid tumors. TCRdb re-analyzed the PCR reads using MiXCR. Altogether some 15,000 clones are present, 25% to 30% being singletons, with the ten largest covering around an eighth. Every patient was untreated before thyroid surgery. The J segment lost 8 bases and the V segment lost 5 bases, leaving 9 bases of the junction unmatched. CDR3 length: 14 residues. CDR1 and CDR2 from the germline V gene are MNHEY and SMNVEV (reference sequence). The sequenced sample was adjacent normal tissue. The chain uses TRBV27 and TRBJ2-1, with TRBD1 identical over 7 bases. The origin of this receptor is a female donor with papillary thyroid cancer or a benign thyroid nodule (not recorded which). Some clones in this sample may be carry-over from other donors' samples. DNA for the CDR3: TGTGCCAGCAGTCCGATGGACAGGATCTATGAGCAGTTCTTC. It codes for CASSPMDRIYEQFF.